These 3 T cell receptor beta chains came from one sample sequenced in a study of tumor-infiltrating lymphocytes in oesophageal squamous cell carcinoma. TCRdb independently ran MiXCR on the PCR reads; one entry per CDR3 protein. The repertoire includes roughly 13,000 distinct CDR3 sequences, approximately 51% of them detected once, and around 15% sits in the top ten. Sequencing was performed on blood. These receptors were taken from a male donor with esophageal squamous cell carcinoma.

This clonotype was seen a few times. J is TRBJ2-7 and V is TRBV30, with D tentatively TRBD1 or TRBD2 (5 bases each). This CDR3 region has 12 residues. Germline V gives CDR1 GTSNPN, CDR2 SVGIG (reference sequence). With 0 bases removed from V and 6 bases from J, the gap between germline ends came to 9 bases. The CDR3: CAWSVFGGEQYF. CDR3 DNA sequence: TGTGCCTGGAGTGTTTTTGGGGGCGAGCAGTACTTC. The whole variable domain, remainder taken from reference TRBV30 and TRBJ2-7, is SQTIHQWPATLVQPVGSPLSLECTVEGTSNPNLYWYRQAAGRGLQLLFYSVGIGQISSEVPQNLSASRPQDRQFILSSKKLLLSDSGFYLCAWSVFGGEQYFGPGTRLTVT.

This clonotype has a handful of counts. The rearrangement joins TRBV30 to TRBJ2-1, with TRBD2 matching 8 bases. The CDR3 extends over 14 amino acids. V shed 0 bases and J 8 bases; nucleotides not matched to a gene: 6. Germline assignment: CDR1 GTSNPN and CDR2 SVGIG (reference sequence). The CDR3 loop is CAWSVRAGGDEQFF. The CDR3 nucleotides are TGTGCCTGGAGTGTACGTGCGGGAGGCGATGAGCAGTTCTTC.

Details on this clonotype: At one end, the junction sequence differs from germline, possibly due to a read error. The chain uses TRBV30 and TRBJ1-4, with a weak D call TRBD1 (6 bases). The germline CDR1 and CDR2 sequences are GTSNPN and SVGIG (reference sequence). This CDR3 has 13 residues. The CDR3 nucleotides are TGTGCCCGGAGGCGGGACAAATATGAAAAACTGTTTTTT. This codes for CARRRDKYEKLFF.